Here is one TCR beta chain with its context. The same CDR3 can be traced to other DNA sequences in this sample. This sample was taken from a study of blood T cell repertoires in COVID-19. Looking at the study overall: There were acute and convalescent COVID-19 samples, and they came from the United States, Italy and Spain. From T cells, B-cell-depleted T cells, or PBMCs came the material, which was cDNA or gDNA.

Authors' data handling: Researchers report that nucleated cell counts were estimated from reference gene primer amplification. TCRdb's table, derived via immunoSEQ multiplex PCR, lists solely in-frame clones and lacks some. V and J calls and clone size are as listed in that table; D and trimming were resolved from the DNA. The sample gives fewer than 250,000 clones, around 85% of which show up once; around 0.7% is in the top ten. The CDR3 contains 16 residues. Germline CDR1 is MNHEY and CDR2 is SVGAGI. The V gene lost 4 bases and the J gene lost 3 bases, with 17 bases spanning the gap. Sequenced sample: peripheral blood. This receptor was taken from a man aged 40-49 years with acute or convalescent COVID-19. The V call is TRBV6-5, the J call TRBJ2-3; D perhaps matches TRBD2 (6 bases). CDR3 DNA: TGTGCCAGCAGTTCCGGGACTTCCCTCCGGACAGATACGCAGTATTTT. It yields the protein CASSSGTSLRTDTQYF.